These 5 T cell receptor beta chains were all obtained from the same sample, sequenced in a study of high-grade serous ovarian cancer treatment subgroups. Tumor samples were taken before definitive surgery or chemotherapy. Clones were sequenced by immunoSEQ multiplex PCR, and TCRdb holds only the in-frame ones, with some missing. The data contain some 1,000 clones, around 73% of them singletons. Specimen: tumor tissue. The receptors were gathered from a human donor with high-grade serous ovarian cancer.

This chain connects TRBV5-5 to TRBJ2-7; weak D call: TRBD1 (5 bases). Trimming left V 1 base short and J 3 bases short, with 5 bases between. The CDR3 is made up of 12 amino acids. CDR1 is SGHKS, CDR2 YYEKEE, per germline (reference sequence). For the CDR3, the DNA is TGTGCCAGCAGCTTGACAGGCTACGAGCAGTACTTC. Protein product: CASSLTGYEQYF.

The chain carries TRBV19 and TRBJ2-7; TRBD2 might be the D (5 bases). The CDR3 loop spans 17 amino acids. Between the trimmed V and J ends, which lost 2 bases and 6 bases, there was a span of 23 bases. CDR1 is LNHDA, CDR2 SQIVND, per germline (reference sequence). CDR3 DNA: TGTGCCAGTAGTATAAGATCTGTCGGGCGAAACGGAGGCGAGCAGTACTTC. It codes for CASSIRSVGRNGGEQYF.

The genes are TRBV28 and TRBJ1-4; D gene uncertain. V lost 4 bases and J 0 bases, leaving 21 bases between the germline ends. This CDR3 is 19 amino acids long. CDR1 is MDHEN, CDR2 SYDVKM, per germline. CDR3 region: CASSSGPVTLPATNEKLFF. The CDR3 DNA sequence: TGTGCCAGCAGTTCCGGACCCGTTACTCTCCCTGCAACTAATGAAAAACTGTTTTTT.

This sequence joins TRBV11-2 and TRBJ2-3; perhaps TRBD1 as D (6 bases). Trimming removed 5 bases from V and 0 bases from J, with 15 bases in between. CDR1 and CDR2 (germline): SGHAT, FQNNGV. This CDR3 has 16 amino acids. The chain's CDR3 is CASSPPAGESTDTQYF. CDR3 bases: TGTGCCAGCAGCCCGCCCGCAGGGGAGAGCACAGATACGCAGTATTTT. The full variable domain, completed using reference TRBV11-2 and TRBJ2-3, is EAGVAQSPRYKIIEKRQSVAFWCNPISGHATLYWYQQILGQGPKLLIQFQNNGVVDDSQLPKDRFSAERLKGVDSTLKIQPAKLEDSAVYLCASSPPAGESTDTQYFGPGTRLTVL.

CDR3 in amino acids: CASSDRGNSPLHF. The CDR3 nucleotides read TGTGCCAGCAGTGACAGGGGGAACTCACCCCTCCACTTT. J is TRBJ1-6 and V is TRBV6-1; 7 bases line up with TRBD1. The CDR3 totals 13 residues. Germline CDR1 is MNHNS and CDR2 is SASEGT. V was pared by 3 bases and J by 10 bases, with 3 bases of the junction left unmatched.